This T cell receptor beta chain emerged from a study of long-term antiretroviral therapy in people with HIV. It was version v3.0 of the immunoSEQ assay that was run at survey level. Sequencing was performed with immunoSEQ multiplex PCR; in TCRdb, only in-frame clones are kept and a portion is missing. The sample holds fewer than 20,000 clones; approximately 72% are singletons and the top ten take approximately 14%. Before DNA extraction, about 1-10 million cryopreserved PBMC were held in the samples. The sample in question was unsorted PBMCs, obtained 0.3 years after starting antiretroviral therapy. The clonotype originates from a woman aged 45-59 years with HIV.

CDR3 coding DNA: TGTGCCAGCAGCTCGACAGGCTCCCGGCGTATCACCGGGGAGCTGTTTTTT. Protein sequence: CASSSTGSRRITGELFF. The chain is built from TRBV7-9 and TRBJ2-2, with a weak D call TRBD1 (6 bases). Germline lookup yields CDR1 SEHNR and CDR2 FQNEAQ (reference sequence). Trimming shortened V by 4 bases and J by 4 bases, and 19 bases separated the two germline ends. CDR3 length: 17 amino acids.